Each of the 5 T cell receptor beta chains below was sequenced from the same sample in a study of Graves' ophthalmopathy and Graves' hyperthyroidism (dated by TCRdb to 2017 to 2018). Instrument used: Illumina HiSeq 2000. For repertoire sequencing, the TCR beta CDR3 regions were amplified from RNA transcripts. HTBI primers and the Qiagen OneStep RT-PCR kit were used in a first-round RT-PCR, which was followed by a second-round multiplex PCR, size selection and purification. TCRdb trimmed the raw reads at Q25, called clones with MiXCR and kept productive beta chains. For every CDR3 protein sequence, its rows merge into one entry that carries the most common genes and DNA. This sample lists about 640,000 distinct CDR3 sequences; 35% to 50% were detected once. Roughly 3% of the sample goes to the ten largest clones. The source material was peripheral blood. All receptors come from an adult man with Graves' ophthalmopathy.

This clonotype was counted ten times or more. This chain links TRBV7-8 with TRBJ2-7; D is unresolved. In germline, CDR1 is SGHVS, CDR2 FQNEAQ. CDR3 size: 13 residues. The V end lost 4 bases, the J end lost 3 bases, and 10 bases lay between the germline ends. CDR3 in DNA: TGTGCCAGCAGCTCGTCAAGAGACTACGAGCAGTACTTC. Protein product: CASSSSRDYEQYF.

This sequence joins TRBV7-8 and TRBJ1-2, with D perhaps TRBD1 (6 bases). V was shortened by 3 bases and J by 7 bases, with 15 bases between the two germline ends. The CDR3 has 14 amino acids. Germline lookup yields CDR1 SGHVS and CDR2 FQNEAQ. CDR3 DNA: TGTGCCAGCAGCTTGCCAGGGGTTATTGGTGGCTACACCTTC. Translating it yields CASSLPGVIGGYTF.

This clonotype was picked up one time. This chain joins TRBV7-2 and TRBJ2-7; TRBD1 or TRBD2 may be the D gene (5 bases each). The CDR3 totals 12 residues. The V gene lost 4 bases and the J gene lost 2 bases, with 6 bases spanning the gap. Germline V lookup: CDR1 SGHTA, CDR2 FQGNSA. The CDR3 is CASSWGPYEQYF. CDR3 sequence (DNA): TGTGCCAGCAGCTGGGGACCCTACGAGCAGTACTTC.

This chain links TRBV6-1 with TRBJ1-1; TRBD1 aligns across 8 bases. Trimming took 6 bases from V and 4 from J; bases not matched to a gene: 13. CDR1 is MNHNS, CDR2 SASEGT, per germline. The CDR3 length is 16 residues. The CDR3 loop is CASSLTGDPRATEAFF. In DNA, the CDR3 is TGTGCCAGCAGCCTGACAGGGGACCCCCGAGCCACTGAAGCTTTCTTT.

With respect to this clonotype: A much larger clone is a single base away; this may be a read error. V usage is TRBV20-1 and J usage is TRBJ2-7; 12 positions agree with TRBD1. CDR3 length equals 14 residues. Germline V gene data show CDR1 as DFQATT and CDR2 as SNEGSKA (reference sequence). Here the CDR3 reads CSATGTGGLYEQSF. The CDR3 bases are TGCAGTGCTACCGGGACAGGGGGCTTGTACGAGCAGTCCTTC.